These 10 T cell receptor beta chains originate from one sample sequenced in a study of Ad26.COV2.S vaccination and SARS-CoV-2 variants. Noted treatment: 19 received Ad26.COV2.S at low or high dose, single or two shots; roughly 5 received placebo; per-sample allocation not given. Vaccine and placebo recipients were sampled on day 63 after the first injection. Libraries were prepared by immunoSEQ multiplex PCR; TCRdb keeps only in-frame clonotypes and omits some of them. The sample includes roughly 400,000 clones, approximately 90% of them seen just once. The specimen comprised peripheral blood, sampled in a trial of Ad26.COV2.S vaccine versus placebo. These TCRs come from a person between 18 and 65 years old who received the Ad26.COV2.S COVID-19 vaccine or a placebo.

The gene calls are TRBV4-3 and TRBJ2-7; D not certain. The CDR3 has 15 residues. V lost 2 bases to trimming and J lost 3 bases, with 14 bases between them. Germline V gene data show CDR1 as LGHNA and CDR2 as YSLEER. DNA of the CDR3: TGCGCCAGCAGCCAATTAAGACAAACTAACTACGAGCAGTACTTC. Protein sequence: CASSQLRQTNYEQYF.

This rearrangement joins TRBV27 to TRBJ1-5; TRBD1 matches at 9 bases. Germline V gives CDR1 MNHEY, CDR2 SMNVEV (reference sequence). Losses at the gene ends were 5 bases for V and 7 bases for J; bases not matched to a gene: 6. There are 14 residues in the CDR3. CDR3 amino acids: CASSLRQGVQPQHF. The CDR3 coding sequence is TGTGCCAGCAGTCTAAGACAGGGGGTGCAGCCCCAGCATTTT.

The chain links TRBV5-4 to TRBJ1-4, with a tentative D call TRBD1 (6 bases). Trimming took off 1 base at V and 4 bases at J, with 11 bases between the two ends. The CDR3 length is 15 residues. CDR1 is SGHNT and CDR2 is YYREEE in the germline V gene (reference sequence). The CDR3 DNA reads as TGTGCCAGCAGCTTGTCGGGGGCGTATAATGAAAAACTGTTTTTT. It is translated as CASSLSGAYNEKLFF.

V and J are TRBV11-3 and TRBJ2-3; a weak D match, TRBD1 (6 bases). Germline CDR1 reads SGHNT; CDR2 reads YENEEA. This CDR3 region has 15 residues. With 4 bases removed from V and 2 bases from J, the gap between germline ends came to 13 bases. The CDR3 spells CASSSQGLDTDTQYF. The CDR3 nucleotides are TGTGCCAGCAGCTCACAGGGCCTCGACACAGATACGCAGTATTTT.

In this sample, this clone turned up once. The chain couples TRBV19 to TRBJ1-3; D gene uncertain. CDR1 is LNHDA and CDR2 is SQIVND in the germline V gene (reference sequence). V was clipped by 5 bases and J by 0 bases, with 14 bases between them. The CDR3 runs to 16 residues. The CDR3 loop is CASSASVATSGNTIYF. The CDR3 DNA is TGTGCCAGTAGTGCGTCGGTGGCTACCTCTGGAAACACCATATATTTT.

This chain joins TRBV9 and TRBJ1-5; D unclear. Between the trimmed V and J ends, which lost 6 bases and 3 bases, there was a span of 19 bases. Germline CDR1 reads SGDLS; CDR2 reads YYNGEE. This CDR3 is 16 amino acids long. This chain's CDR3 is CASNGFNGPHNQPQHF. The CDR3 DNA follows: TGTGCCAGCAACGGTTTCAACGGGCCCCACAATCAGCCCCAGCATTTT.

The chain employs TRBV2 and TRBJ1-6; possibly TRBD1 for D (5 bases). The CDR3 sequence is 14 residues long. Germline CDR1 reads SNHLY; CDR2 reads FYNNEI. The V and J ends lost 6 bases and 6 bases respectively, with 12 bases between them. The CDR3 region has the DNA TGTGCCAGCAGGGGGGGAAATGGTAATTCACCCCTCCACTTT. It encodes CASRGGNGNSPLHF.

The chain combines TRBV6-5 with TRBJ1-1; the D is unclear. This CDR3 region has 13 residues. Germline V gives CDR1 MNHEY, CDR2 SVGAGI. Trimming took 7 bases from V and 5 from J, leaving 14 bases between them. DNA of the CDR3: TGTGCCAGCATCCCTTGGACTGGGACTGAAGCTTTCTTT. Translated: CASIPWTGTEAFF.

The V call is TRBV5-4, the J call TRBJ2-1; the D is unclear. The CDR3 contains 12 residues. The V gene's germline CDR1 is SGHNT and CDR2 YYREEE (reference sequence). Trimming stripped 1 base from V and 9 bases from J, with 8 bases between. The DNA of the CDR3 is TGTGCCAGCAGCTTGACTCTTAGTGAGCAGTTCTTC. Translating it yields CASSLTLSEQFF.

This clone was seen once. The chain is built from TRBV27 and TRBJ2-1, with 7 bases lining up with TRBD1. This CDR3 spans 14 amino acids. The germline V gene encodes CDR1 MNHEY and CDR2 SMNVEV (reference sequence). V dropped 4 bases and J dropped 2; count of bases not matched to a gene: 2. CDR3 amino acids: CASSSRGPYNEQFF. The CDR3 DNA is TGTGCCAGCAGTTCTAGGGGGCCCTACAATGAGCAGTTCTTC.